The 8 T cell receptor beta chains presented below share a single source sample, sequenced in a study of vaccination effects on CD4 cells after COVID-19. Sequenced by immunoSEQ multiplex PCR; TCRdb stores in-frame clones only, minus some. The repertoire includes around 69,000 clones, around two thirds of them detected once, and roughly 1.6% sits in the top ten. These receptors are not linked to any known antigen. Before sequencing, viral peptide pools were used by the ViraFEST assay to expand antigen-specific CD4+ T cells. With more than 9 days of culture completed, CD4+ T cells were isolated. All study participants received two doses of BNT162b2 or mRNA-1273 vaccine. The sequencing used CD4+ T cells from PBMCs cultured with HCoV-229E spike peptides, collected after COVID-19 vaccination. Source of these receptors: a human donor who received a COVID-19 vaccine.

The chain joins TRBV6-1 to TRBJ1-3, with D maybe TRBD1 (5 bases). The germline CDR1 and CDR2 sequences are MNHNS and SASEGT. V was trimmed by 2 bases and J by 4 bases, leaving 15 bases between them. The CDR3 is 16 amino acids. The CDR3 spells CASSENGGARGNTIYF. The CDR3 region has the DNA TGTGCCAGCAGTGAAAACGGGGGTGCCCGCGGAAACACCATATATTTT.

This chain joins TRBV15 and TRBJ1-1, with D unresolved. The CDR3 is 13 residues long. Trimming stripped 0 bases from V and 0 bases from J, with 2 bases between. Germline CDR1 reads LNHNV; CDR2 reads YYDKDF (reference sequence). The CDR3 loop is CATSRDMNTEAFF. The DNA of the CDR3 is TGTGCCACCAGCAGAGATATGAACACTGAAGCTTTCTTT. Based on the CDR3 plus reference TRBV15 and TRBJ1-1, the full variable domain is DAMVIQNPRYQVTQFGKPVTLSCSQTLNHNVMYWYQQKSSQAPKLLFHYYDKDFNNEADTPDNFQSRRPNTSFCFLDIRSPGLGDTAMYLCATSRDMNTEAFFGQGTRLTVV.

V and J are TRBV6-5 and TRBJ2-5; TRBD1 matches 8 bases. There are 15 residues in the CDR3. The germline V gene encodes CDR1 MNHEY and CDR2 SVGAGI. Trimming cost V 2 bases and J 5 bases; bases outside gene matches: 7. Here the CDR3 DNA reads TGTGCCAGCAGTTACGACGCAGGGGGCGGTGAGACCCAGTACTTC. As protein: CASSYDAGGGETQYF.

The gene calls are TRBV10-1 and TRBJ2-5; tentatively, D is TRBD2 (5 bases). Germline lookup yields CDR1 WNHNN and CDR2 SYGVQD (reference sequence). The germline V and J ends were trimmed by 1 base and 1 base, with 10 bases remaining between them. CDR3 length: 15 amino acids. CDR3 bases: TGCGCCAGCAGTGAGTTACGAGAGGGCCAAGAGACCCAGTACTTC. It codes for CASSELREGQETQYF.

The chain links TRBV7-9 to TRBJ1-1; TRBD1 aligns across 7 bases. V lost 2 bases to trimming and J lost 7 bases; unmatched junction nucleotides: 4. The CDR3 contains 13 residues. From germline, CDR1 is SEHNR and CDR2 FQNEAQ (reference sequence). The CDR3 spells CASSLKDRSEAFF. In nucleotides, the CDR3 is TGTGCCAGCAGCTTAAAGGACAGGAGTGAAGCTTTCTTT.

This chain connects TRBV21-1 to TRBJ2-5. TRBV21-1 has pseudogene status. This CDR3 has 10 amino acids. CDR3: CASNQETQYF. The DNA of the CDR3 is TGTGCCAGCAATCAAGAGACCCAGTACTTC.

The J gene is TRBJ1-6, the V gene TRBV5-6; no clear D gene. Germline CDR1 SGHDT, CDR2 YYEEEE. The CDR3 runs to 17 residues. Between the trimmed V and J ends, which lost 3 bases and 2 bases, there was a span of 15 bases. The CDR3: CASSSSTSRTYNSPLHF. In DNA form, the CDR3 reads TGTGCCAGCAGCTCATCAACCTCAAGAACCTATAATTCACCCCTCCACTTT.

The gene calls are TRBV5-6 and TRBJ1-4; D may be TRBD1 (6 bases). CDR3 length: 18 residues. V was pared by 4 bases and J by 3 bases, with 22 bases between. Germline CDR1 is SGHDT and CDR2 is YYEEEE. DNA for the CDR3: TGTGCCAGCAGCCGGGGGCTTGGGGGGCCCGGCGCTAATGAAAAACTGTTTTTT. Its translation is CASSRGLGGPGANEKLFF.